The 14 T cell receptor beta chains presented below share a single source sample, sequenced in a study of response to subunit inactivated influenza vaccine. TCRdb recomputed calls from the RT-PCR reads with MiXCR, one row per CDR3 protein. The top ten hold 3% of the sample, which has some 520,000 distinct CDR3 sequences, about 15% seen once. Source: CD4+ T cells sorted from PBMCs, taken roughly 24 months after vaccination. Receptors originate from a man aged 45 to 75 who received an inactivated influenza vaccine.

There are many counts of this clonotype. The chain is built from TRBV9 and TRBJ2-3; 8 positions agree with TRBD2. Trimming cost V 4 bases and J 6 bases; bases outside gene matches: 7. The CDR3 is 14 amino acids. Germline-derived CDR1 and CDR2 are SGDLS and YYNGEE. The CDR3 nucleotides read TGTGCCAGCAGCAAGGGACTAGATGCGGATACGCAGTATTTT. It encodes CASSKGLDADTQYF.

The table lists this clonotype with a few counts. J is TRBJ1-6 and V is TRBV4-2; no clear D gene. Germline CDR1 and CDR2: LGHNA and YNFKEQ. CDR3 length: 16 residues. V lost 2 bases and J 8 bases, leaving 16 bases between the germline ends. CDR3: CASSQRHSPYDSPLHF. The DNA for the CDR3 is TGTGCCAGCAGCCAACGACACAGTCCCTACGATTCACCCCTCCACTTT.

The chain carries TRBV9 and TRBJ1-1; tentative D call: TRBD1 (6 bases). The CDR3 loop spans 17 amino acids. Germline V gene sequence: CDR1 SGDLS, CDR2 YYNGEE. With 3 bases removed from V and 0 bases from J, the gap between germline ends came to 18 bases. In nucleotides, the CDR3 is TGTGCCAGCAGCGCAACGGACAGACACCTTATGAACACTGAAGCTTTCTTT. Protein product: CASSATDRHLMNTEAFF.

V is TRBV29-1 and J is TRBJ2-7; 8 bases align to TRBD2. This CDR3 is 14 amino acids long. The V segment lost 5 bases and the J segment 5 bases; nucleotides outside the gene matches: 11. Germline-derived CDR1 and CDR2 are SQVTM and ANQGSEA. CDR3 amino acids: CSVRGSGMLNEQYF. CDR3 DNA sequence: TGCAGCGTTCGTGGTAGCGGGATGTTAAACGAGCAGTACTTC.

This clonotype was detected a few times. The V and J genes are TRBV21-1 and TRBJ2-7; whether TRBD2, the table's D call, matches the DNA was not checked. TRBV21-1 is reported as a pseudogene. The CDR3 sequence is 21 residues long. In DNA form, the CDR3 reads TGTGCCAGCAGCAAATTAACTTTCGCTGGCATCCTCCACCAAGGCTCCTACGAGCAGTACTTC. Encoded protein: CASSKLTFAGILHQGSYEQYF.

The chain employs TRBV28 and TRBJ2-7; TRBD1 matches at 7 bases. CDR3 length: 15 residues. Germline V gene lookup returns CDR1 MDHEN and CDR2 SYDVKM. Unmatched junction bases numbered 15, after V lost 6 bases and J lost 7 bases. CDR3 sequence reads: CASSQLSLSGGEQYF. The CDR3, as DNA: TGTGCCAGCAGCCAGCTATCCCTCTCAGGGGGAGAGCAGTACTTC. The full variable domain, its missing parts supplied by reference TRBV28 and TRBJ2-7, is DVKVTQSSRYLVKRTGEKVFLECVQDMDHENMFWYRQDPGLGLRLIYFSYDVKMKEKGDIPEGYSVSREKKERFSLILESASTNQTSMYLCASSQLSLSGGEQYFGPGTRLTVT.

J is TRBJ2-3 and V is TRBV29-1; TRBD1 agrees at 7 bases. V was clipped by 3 bases and J by 2 bases; unmatched bases: 2. Germline V gene data show CDR1 as SQVTM and CDR2 as ANQGSEA. CDR3 length equals 13 residues. This CDR3 reads CSVETGPTDTQYF. The CDR3 DNA reads TGCAGCGTTGAGACAGGGCCCACAGATACGCAGTATTTT.

This clonotype came up many times. The rearrangement uses TRBV20-1 and TRBJ2-1; D is uncertain. This CDR3 has 12 amino acids. Deletions cut 6 bases from V and 4 bases from J, with 10 bases between. Germline CDR1 is DFQATT and CDR2 is SNEGSKA (reference sequence). CDR3 DNA sequence: TGCAGTGCGTCTTCATCATACAATGAGCAGTTCTTC. It translates to CSASSSYNEQFF.

This clonotype was counted a single time. Since the CDR3 does not end with the conserved phenylalanine or tryptophan, this likely comes from a read error. The chain recombines TRBV20-1 with TRBJ1-5; no definite D call. Per germline, CDR1 DFQATT and CDR2 SNEGSKA (reference sequence). This CDR3 comprises 14 residues. V was pared by 1 base and J by 0 bases, with 7 bases between. The CDR3 loop reads CSARGTFSNQPQHL. The CDR3 DNA reads as TGCAGTGCTAGAGGGACTTTTAGCAATCAGCCCCAGCATCTT.

The rearrangement links TRBV20-1 to TRBJ2-2; TRBD2 agrees at 14 bases. Germline V lookup: CDR1 DFQATT, CDR2 SNEGSKA (reference sequence). CDR3 length: 17 amino acids. The V gene end was trimmed by 5 bases and the J gene end by 6 bases; junction bases not matched to a gene: 11. CDR3 bases: TGCAGTGCTCTTACCGGGACTAGCGGGAGAGGGGCCGGGGAGCTGTTTTTT. Translation: CSALTGTSGRGAGELFF.

This clonotype occurred a few times. J is TRBJ2-5 and V is TRBV11-2, with TRBD2 as a possible D gene (6 bases). This CDR3 has 14 amino acids. Germline CDR1 is SGHAT and CDR2 is FQNNGV. V gave up 5 bases and J gave up 7 bases, with 17 bases separating them. The CDR3 is CASSVEARGGTQYF. The CDR3 DNA reads TGTGCCAGCAGCGTGGAGGCTCGGGGAGGGACCCAGTACTTC.

In its sample, this clonotype was seen a few times. The chain is built from TRBV6-4 and TRBJ2-1; weak D call: TRBD2 (5 bases). The CDR3 runs 15 residues. Germline V gene lookup returns CDR1 MRHNA and CDR2 SNTAGT. V was trimmed by 6 bases and J by 0 bases, leaving 12 bases between them. CDR3: CASSPRLASYNEQFF. The CDR3 nucleotides read TGTGCCAGCAGCCCCCGGCTAGCCTCCTACAATGAGCAGTTCTTC.

The rearrangement links TRBV24-1 to TRBJ1-1; D unresolved. Germline V lookup: CDR1 KGHDR, CDR2 SFDVKD. V lost 9 bases and J lost 0, with 22 bases in between. This CDR3 has 17 residues. The CDR3 spells CATLGPTSTMMNTEAFF. The CDR3 nucleotides are TGTGCCACCTTAGGTCCTACTAGCACTATGATGAACACTGAAGCTTTCTTT.

With respect to this clonotype: A junction end diverges from the germline sequence, so it may reflect a read error. The rearrangement uses TRBV7-7 and TRBJ2-2, with D hard to call. CDR1 is SSHAT and CDR2 is FNYEAQ in the germline V gene (reference sequence). The CDR3 is made up of 14 amino acids. The CDR3 loop reads CASSFMPNTGELFF. In nucleotides, the CDR3 is TGTGCTAGCAGCTTTATGCCGAACACCGGGGAGCTGTTTTTT.